A single sample gave rise to the 16 T cell receptor beta chains below, sequenced in a study of T cells in localized non-small cell lung cancer. The data were produced by immunoSEQ multiplex PCR, yet TCRdb's version contains in-frame clones alone and is incomplete. The sample has some 130,000 clones; around 92% are singletons. The sample was peripheral blood, taken before any cancer treatment. These receptors all come from a female donor at least 60 years old with stage I lung adenocarcinoma.

As to this clone: This CDR3 is also generated by other DNA sequences in the sample. The rearrangement links TRBV7-9 to TRBJ1-5, with a possible D match to TRBD1 (6 bases). This CDR3 contains 14 residues. Germline values: CDR1 SEHNR, CDR2 FQNEAQ (reference sequence). V dropped 6 bases and J dropped 3 bases, with 12 bases sitting between them. The CDR3 nucleotides read TGTGCCAGCAGTTCAGGACAGCCCAATCAGCCCCAGCATTTT. This gives the protein CASSSGQPNQPQHF.

This clone was seen ten or more times. The V call is TRBV19, the J call TRBJ2-1; D remains ambiguous. V was pared by 7 bases and J by 9 bases, with 13 bases between. Germline-derived CDR1 and CDR2 are LNHDA and SQIVND (reference sequence). This CDR3 region has 12 residues. For the CDR3, the DNA is TGTGCCAGTAATAGTTTGCTCGGTGAGCAGTTCTTC. Translation: CASNSLLGEQFF.

CDR3 sequence reads: CASSSGPTRPEQYF. The CDR3 nucleotides are TGTGCCAGCAGCTCCGGACCGACCCGTCCCGAGCAGTACTTC. The rearrangement uses TRBV9 and TRBJ2-7; the D is unclear. Germline V CDR1 and CDR2: SGDLS, YYNGEE. Between the trimmed V and J ends, which lost 4 bases and 6 bases, there was a span of 17 bases. This CDR3 region has 14 residues.

The chain carries TRBV9 and TRBJ2-1, with 12 bases matching TRBD2. The CDR3 has 17 amino acids. The V gene's germline CDR1 is SGDLS and CDR2 YYNGEE. The V segment lost 3 bases and the J segment 8 bases; nucleotides outside the gene matches: 12. Here the CDR3 reads CASSAYPGLAGIYEQFF. CDR3 coding DNA: TGTGCCAGCAGCGCCTACCCCGGACTAGCGGGAATCTATGAGCAGTTCTTC.

The chain employs TRBV5-1 and TRBJ1-2; 8 nucleotides align to TRBD1. This CDR3 contains 13 residues. The ends lost 3 bases at V and 8 bases at J; junction bases unmatched: 6. From germline, CDR1 is SGHRS and CDR2 YFSETQ. The CDR3 loop is CASSSDRVWGYTF. DNA for the CDR3: TGCGCCAGCAGCTCGGACAGGGTGTGGGGCTACACCTTC. The full variable domain, completed using reference TRBV5-1 and TRBJ1-2, is KAGVTQTPRYLIKTRGQQVTLSCSPISGHRSVSWYQQTPGQGLQFLFEYFSETQRNKGNFPGRFSGRQFSNSRSEMNVSTLELGDSALYLCASSSDRVWGYTFGSGTRLTVV.

The chain combines TRBV27 with TRBJ2-1; TRBD2 matches 10 bases. This CDR3 comprises 16 residues. The J segment lost 5 bases and the V segment lost 5 bases, leaving 9 bases of the junction unmatched. From germline, CDR1 is MNHEY and CDR2 SMNVEV (reference sequence). The CDR3 DNA reads TGTGCCAGCAGTCACGAAGGGACTAGCGTTAACAATGAGCAGTTCTTC. Encoded protein: CASSHEGTSVNNEQFF.

This chain links TRBV5-4 with TRBJ2-2; D remains unclear. Looked up from germline, CDR1 is SGHNT and CDR2 is YYREEE (reference sequence). V lost 4 bases and J 1 base, leaving 14 bases between the germline ends. The CDR3 contains 16 residues. CDR3 DNA: TGTGCCAGCAGCAATTGGCAGGTCCGGAACACCGGGGAGCTGTTTTTT. Translated: CASSNWQVRNTGELFF.

To note about this clone: Other DNA sequences in this specimen translate into the identical CDR3. The DNA of the CDR3 is TGTGCCAGCAGCTCCCGGACTAGCGGGAGCGGGGAGACCCAGTACTTC. Translating gives CASSSRTSGSGETQYF. The chain links TRBV5-4 to TRBJ2-5; 13 bases fit TRBD2. The ends lost 3 bases at V and 5 bases at J; junction bases unmatched: 7. The CDR3 is 16 amino acids. The V gene's germline CDR1 is SGHNT and CDR2 YYREEE (reference sequence).

This CDR3 is CASSLVTYSRGSYNEQFF. As DNA, the CDR3 is TGTGCCAGCAGCTTAGTAACATACTCCAGGGGCTCCTACAATGAGCAGTTCTTC. The J gene is TRBJ2-1, the V gene TRBV11-2, with D possibly TRBD1 on 6 matching bases. From germline, CDR1 is SGHAT and CDR2 FQNNGV. This CDR3 region has 18 residues. V lost 1 base to trimming and J lost 0 bases, with 16 bases between them. The full variable domain, completed using reference TRBV11-2 and TRBJ2-1, is EAGVAQSPRYKIIEKRQSVAFWCNPISGHATLYWYQQILGQGPKLLIQFQNNGVVDDSQLPKDRFSAERLKGVDSTLKIQPAKLEDSAVYLCASSLVTYSRGSYNEQFFGPGTRLTVL.

The DNA of the CDR3 is TGCGCCAGCAGTGACGGAATCTCCTACGAGCAGTACTTC. This codes for CASSDGISYEQYF. The V and J genes are TRBV10-2 and TRBJ2-7; D uncertain. The CDR3 covers 13 residues. V was trimmed by 3 bases and J by 0 bases, leaving 6 bases between them. Germline V lookup: CDR1 WSHSY, CDR2 SAAADI.

This chain connects TRBV13 to TRBJ1-3; 8 bases map to TRBD1. Germline V lookup: CDR1 PRHDT, CDR2 FYEKMQ (reference sequence). The J segment lost 2 bases and the V segment lost 6 bases, leaving 6 bases of the junction unmatched. This CDR3 has 15 amino acids. The CDR3 DNA reads TGTGCCAGCAGGTATTCCAGGGGGCCTGGAAACACCATATATTTT. This gives the protein CASRYSRGPGNTIYF.

The chain carries TRBV5-4 and TRBJ2-7, with 10 nucleotides matching TRBD1. With V trimmed by 3 bases and J by 6 bases, 9 bases remained unmatched. CDR3 length: 15 amino acids. Germline loops: CDR1 SGHNT, CDR2 YYREEE (reference sequence). The CDR3 loop is CASSSGGQGFSEQYF. The DNA of the CDR3 is TGTGCCAGCAGCTCGGGGGGACAGGGGTTCAGCGAGCAGTACTTC.

The genes are TRBV30 and TRBJ2-1, with D possibly called TRBD1 or TRBD2 (5 bases each). The germline V gene has CDR1 GTSNPN and CDR2 SVGIG (reference sequence). V was trimmed by 3 bases and J by 6 bases, leaving 24 bases between them. This CDR3 has 17 amino acids. The CDR3 is CAWRRGPAVRGSNEQFF. CDR3 in DNA: TGTGCCTGGAGGAGGGGACCCGCCGTAAGGGGAAGCAATGAGCAGTTCTTC. Variable domain in full (rest from reference TRBV30 and TRBJ2-1): SQTIHQWPATLVQPVGSPLSLECTVEGTSNPNLYWYRQAAGRGLQLLFYSVGIGQISSEVPQNLSASRPQDRQFILSSKKLLLSDSGFYLCAWRRGPAVRGSNEQFFGPGTRLTVL.

V gene TRBV13 combines with J gene TRBJ2-1; 14 bases map to TRBD2. V gave up 5 bases and J gave up 9 bases; unmatched junction bases: 6. The CDR3 is made up of 15 amino acids. Germline loops: CDR1 PRHDT, CDR2 FYEKMQ (reference sequence). The CDR3 is CASSLGLAGEIEQFF. Written as DNA, the CDR3 is TGTGCCAGCAGCCTGGGACTAGCGGGAGAAATTGAGCAGTTCTTC.

Turning to this clone: The same CDR3 is also encoded by other DNA sequences in this sample. The V and J genes are TRBV29-1 and TRBJ2-5, with D unclear. The length of the CDR3 is 13 residues. Trimming stripped 3 bases from V and 0 bases from J, with 8 bases between. CDR1 is SQVTM and CDR2 is ANQGSEA in the germline V gene. The CDR3 DNA reads as TGCAGCGTTGAGGCTAGGTACCAAGAGACCCAGTACTTC. Residues: CSVEARYQETQYF.

The rearrangement joins TRBV28 to TRBJ1-2; D perhaps matches TRBD1 (6 bases). Deletions cut 5 bases from V and 1 base from J, with 8 bases between. Germline CDR1 and CDR2: MDHEN and SYDVKM. The CDR3 spans 13 residues. The CDR3: CASSRQVNYGYTF. CDR3 in DNA: TGTGCCAGCAGTCGACAGGTTAACTATGGCTACACCTTC.